The source of this T cell receptor (beta chain) is a study of cytomegalovirus exposure and HLA in healthy donors. It was with 60 Vbeta and 13 Jbeta primers that the PCR ran. Sequencing used immunoSEQ multiplex PCR; TCRdb keeps in-frame clones, though not all of them. The data hold about 200,000 clones, with approximately 86% observed a single time. Trimming removed 0 bases at V and 8 bases at J, with 14 bases between. CDR1 SGHKS and CDR2 YYEKEE come from the germline V gene (reference sequence). CDR3 length equals 15 residues. The sequencing input was PBMCs. The chain is built from TRBV5-5 and TRBJ2-2, with D maybe TRBD2 (6 bases). This receptor was obtained from a woman aged 25-40 years in good health and CMV-seronegative. In DNA, the CDR3 is TGTGCCAGCAGCTTGGCCGTCGCGGGAAGGGGGGAGCTGTTTTTT. It specifies CASSLAVAGRGELFF.